The clone carrying this TCR beta chain was counted only a few times. Its antigen is unknown. Other DNA sequences in the sample encode the same CDR3. The data derive from a study of beta chain features in type 1 diabetes. Overall study findings and caveats: A closer apparent resemblance between naive, central memory and Treg TCRB repertoires was seen in patients than in healthy donors. Type 1 diabetes patients had TCRB CDR3s that were shorter (moderately but significantly so) in all four CD4+ subsets.

Trimming took 8 bases from V and 3 from J; bases not matched to a gene: 0. Germline V lookup: CDR1 LNHDA, CDR2 SQIVND (reference sequence). The CDR3 sequence is 13 residues long. The study reverse transcribed the entire isolated RNA, so it sequenced expressed TCRB transcripts. This table comes from immunoSEQ multiplex PCR, and its TCRdb copy is limited to in-frame clones, with some not included. Among hundreds of thousands of clones listed, around 15% were seen once. Sequencing was carried out using naive CD4+ T cells from blood. The TCR sequence derives from a man in his late teens or twenties with type 1 diabetes. This chain joins TRBV19 and TRBJ2-3; TRBD2 aligns across 12 bases. The CDR3 region is CASLAGGTDTQYF. The DNA of the CDR3 is TGTGCCAGTCTAGCGGGAGGGACAGATACGCAGTATTTT.